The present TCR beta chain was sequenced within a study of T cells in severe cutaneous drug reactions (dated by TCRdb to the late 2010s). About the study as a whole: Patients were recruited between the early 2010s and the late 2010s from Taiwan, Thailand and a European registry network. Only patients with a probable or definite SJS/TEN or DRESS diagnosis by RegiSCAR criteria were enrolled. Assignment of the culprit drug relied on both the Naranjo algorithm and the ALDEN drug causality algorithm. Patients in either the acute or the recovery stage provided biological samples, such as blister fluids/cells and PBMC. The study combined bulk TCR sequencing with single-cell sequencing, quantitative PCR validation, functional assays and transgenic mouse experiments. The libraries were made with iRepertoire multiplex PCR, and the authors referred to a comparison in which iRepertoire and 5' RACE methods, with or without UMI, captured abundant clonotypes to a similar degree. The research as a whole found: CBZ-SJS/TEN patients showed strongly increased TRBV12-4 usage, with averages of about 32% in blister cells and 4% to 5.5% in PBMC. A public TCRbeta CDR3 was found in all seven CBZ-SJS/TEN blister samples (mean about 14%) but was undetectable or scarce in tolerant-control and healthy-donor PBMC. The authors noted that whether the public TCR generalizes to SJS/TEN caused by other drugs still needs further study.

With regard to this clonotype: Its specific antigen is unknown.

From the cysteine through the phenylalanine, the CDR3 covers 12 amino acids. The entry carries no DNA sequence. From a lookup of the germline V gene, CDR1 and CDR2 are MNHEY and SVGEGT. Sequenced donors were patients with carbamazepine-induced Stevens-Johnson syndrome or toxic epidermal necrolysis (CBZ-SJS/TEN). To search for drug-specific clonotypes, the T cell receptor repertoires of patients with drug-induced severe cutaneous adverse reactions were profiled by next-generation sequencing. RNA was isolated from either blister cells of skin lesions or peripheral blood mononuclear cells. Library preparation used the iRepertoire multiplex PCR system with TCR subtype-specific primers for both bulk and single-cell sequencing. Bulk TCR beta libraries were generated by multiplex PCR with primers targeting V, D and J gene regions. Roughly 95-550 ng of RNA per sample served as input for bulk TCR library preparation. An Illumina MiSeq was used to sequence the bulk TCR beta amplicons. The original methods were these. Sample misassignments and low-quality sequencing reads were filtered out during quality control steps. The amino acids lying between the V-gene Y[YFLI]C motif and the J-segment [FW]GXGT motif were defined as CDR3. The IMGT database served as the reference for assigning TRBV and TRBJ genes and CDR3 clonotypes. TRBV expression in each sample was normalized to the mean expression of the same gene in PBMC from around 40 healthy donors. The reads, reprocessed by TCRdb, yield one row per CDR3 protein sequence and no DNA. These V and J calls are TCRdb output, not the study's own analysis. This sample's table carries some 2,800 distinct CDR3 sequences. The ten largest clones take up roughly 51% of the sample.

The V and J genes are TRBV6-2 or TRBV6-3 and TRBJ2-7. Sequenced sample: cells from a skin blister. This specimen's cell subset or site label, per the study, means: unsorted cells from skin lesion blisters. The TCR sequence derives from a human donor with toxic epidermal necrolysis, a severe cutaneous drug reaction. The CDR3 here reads CASSYLRYEQYF.